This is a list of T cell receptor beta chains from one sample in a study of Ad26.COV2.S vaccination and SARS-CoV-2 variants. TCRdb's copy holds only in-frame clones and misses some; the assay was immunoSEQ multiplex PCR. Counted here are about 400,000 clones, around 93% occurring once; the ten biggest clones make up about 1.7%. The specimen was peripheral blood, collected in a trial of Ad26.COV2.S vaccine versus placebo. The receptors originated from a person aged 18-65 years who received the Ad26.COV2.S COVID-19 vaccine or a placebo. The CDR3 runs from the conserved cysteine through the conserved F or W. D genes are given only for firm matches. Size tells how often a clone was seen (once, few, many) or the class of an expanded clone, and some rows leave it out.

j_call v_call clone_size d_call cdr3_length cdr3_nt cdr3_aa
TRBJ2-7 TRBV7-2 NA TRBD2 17 TGTGCCACCCAGACGCGGTCGGGGGGGACGATCTTCTACGAGCAGTACTTC CATQTRSGGTIFYEQYF
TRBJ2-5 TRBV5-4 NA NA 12 TGTGCCAGCAGCTTGTTGCAAGAGACCCAGTACTTC CASSLLQETQYF
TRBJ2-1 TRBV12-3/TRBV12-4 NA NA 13 TGTGCCAGCAGATTCCGTAGGGAGGACGAGCAGTTCTTC CASRFRREDEQFF
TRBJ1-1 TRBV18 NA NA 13 TGTGCCAGCTCTCCACTGGAGGGCACTGAAGCTTTCTTT CASSPLEGTEAFF
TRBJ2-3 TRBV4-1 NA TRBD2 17 TGCGCCAGCAGCCAGACCGGGACTAGCGGACGCACAGATACGCAGTATTTT CASSQTGTSGRTDTQYF
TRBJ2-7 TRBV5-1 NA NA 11 TGCGCCAGCAGCGCGGGCGTCGAGCAGTACTTC CASSAGVEQYF
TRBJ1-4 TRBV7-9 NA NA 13 TGTGCCAGCAGTTCCGAAGTGCCGGAAAAACTGTTTTTT CASSSEVPEKLFF
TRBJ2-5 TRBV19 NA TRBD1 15 TGTGCCAGTAGTATTGCGTCAGGGGGCCGAGAGACCCAGTACTTC CASSIASGGRETQYF
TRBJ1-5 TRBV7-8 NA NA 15 TGTGCCAGCAGCTTATTCGGGTCGGGCAATCAGCCCCAGCATTTT CASSLFGSGNQPQHF
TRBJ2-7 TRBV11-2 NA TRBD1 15 TGTGCCAGCAGCCCAACCGGGACAGGGGGCTACGAGCAGTACTTC CASSPTGTGGYEQYF
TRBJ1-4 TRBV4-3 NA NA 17 TGCGCCAGCAGCCCCAACCTCGGACCTTCCCTTAATGAAAAACTGTTTTTT CASSPNLGPSLNEKLFF
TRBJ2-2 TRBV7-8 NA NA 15 TGTGCCAGCAGCTTAGGACTAGGGCGCACCGGGGAGCTGTTTTTT CASSLGLGRTGELFF
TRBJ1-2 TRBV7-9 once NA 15 TGTGCCAGCAGCGTACAGGGTTCCAGGGGTGATGGCTACACCTTC CASSVQGSRGDGYTF
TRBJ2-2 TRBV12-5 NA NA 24 TGTGCTAGTGGTTCAACACTTCCAACCTTGGGGGGGCCAGGGTCTTACGCGAACACCGGGGAGCTGTTTTTT CASGSTLPTLGGPGSYANTGELFF
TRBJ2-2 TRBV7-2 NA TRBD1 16 TGTGCCAGCAGCCTCAGCTGGACAGGGTCGTCCGGGGAGCTGTTTTTT CASSLSWTGSSGELFF